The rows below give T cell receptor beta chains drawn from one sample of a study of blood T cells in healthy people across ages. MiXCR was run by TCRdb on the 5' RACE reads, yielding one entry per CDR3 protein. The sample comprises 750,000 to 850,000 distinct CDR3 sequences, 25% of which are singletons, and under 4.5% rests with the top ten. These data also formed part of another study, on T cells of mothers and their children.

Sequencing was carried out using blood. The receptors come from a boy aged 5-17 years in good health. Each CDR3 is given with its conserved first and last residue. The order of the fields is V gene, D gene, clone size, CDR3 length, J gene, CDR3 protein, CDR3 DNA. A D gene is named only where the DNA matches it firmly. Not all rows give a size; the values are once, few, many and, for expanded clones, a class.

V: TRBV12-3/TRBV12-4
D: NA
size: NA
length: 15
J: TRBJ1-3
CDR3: CASSFKGYTGNTIYF
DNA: TGTGCCAGCAGTTTTAAGGGTTATACTGGAAACACCATATATTTT

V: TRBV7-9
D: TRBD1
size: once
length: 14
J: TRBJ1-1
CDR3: CASTPGQPNTEAFF
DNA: TGTGCCAGCACCCCGGGACAGCCTAACACTGAAGCTTTCTTT

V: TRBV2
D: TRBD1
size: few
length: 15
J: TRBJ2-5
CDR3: CATFLDRAVEETQYF
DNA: TGTGCCACCTTCCTGGACAGGGCGGTCGAGGAGACCCAGTACTTC

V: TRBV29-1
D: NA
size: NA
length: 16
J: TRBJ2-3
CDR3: CSVEEMQLLSTDTQYF
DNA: TGCAGCGTTGAAGAAATGCAACTGCTAAGCACAGATACGCAGTATTTT

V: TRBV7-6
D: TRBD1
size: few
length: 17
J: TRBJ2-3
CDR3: CASSIRTGGLSTDTQYF
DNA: TGTGCCAGCAGCATCAGGACAGGGGGCCTGAGCACAGATACGCAGTATTTT

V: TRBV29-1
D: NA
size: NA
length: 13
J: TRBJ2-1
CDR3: CSVDTGDYNEQFF
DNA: TGCAGCGTTGACACGGGAGATTACAATGAGCAGTTCTTC

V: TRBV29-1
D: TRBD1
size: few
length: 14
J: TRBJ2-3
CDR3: CSVEGTGEIYTQYF
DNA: TGCAGCGTTGAGGGGACAGGGGAGATCTATACGCAGTATTTT

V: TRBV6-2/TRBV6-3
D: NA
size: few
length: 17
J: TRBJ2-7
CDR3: CASSYWIGTSTPYEQYF
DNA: TGTGCCAGCAGTTACTGGATCGGGACCTCTACCCCGTACGAGCAGTACTTC

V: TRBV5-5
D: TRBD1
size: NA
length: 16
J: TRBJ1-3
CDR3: CASSPRGQGTGNTIYF
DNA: TGTGCCAGCAGCCCCCGGGGACAGGGGACTGGAAACACCATATATTTT

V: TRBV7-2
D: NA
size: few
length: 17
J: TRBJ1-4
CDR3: CASSPQPQGPYNEKLFF
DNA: TGTGCCAGCAGCCCTCAGCCCCAGGGCCCCTACAATGAAAAACTGTTTTTT

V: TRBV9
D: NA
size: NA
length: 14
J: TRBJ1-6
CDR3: CVSSATGTNSPLHF
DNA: TGTGTCAGCAGCGCTACAGGAACCAATTCACCCCTCCACTTT

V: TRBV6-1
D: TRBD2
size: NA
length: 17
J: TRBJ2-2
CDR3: CASSTKRTSGNTGELFF
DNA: TGTGCCAGCAGTACGAAGAGGACTAGCGGGAACACCGGGGAGCTGTTTTTT

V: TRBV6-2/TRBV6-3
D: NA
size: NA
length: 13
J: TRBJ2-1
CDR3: CASSYRGGDEQFF
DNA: TGTGCCAGCAGTTACCGTGGGGGCGATGAGCAGTTCTTC

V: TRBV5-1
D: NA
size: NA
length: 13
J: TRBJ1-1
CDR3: CASSNGLNTEAFF
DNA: TGCGCCAGCAGCAATGGATTGAACACTGAAGCTTTCTTT

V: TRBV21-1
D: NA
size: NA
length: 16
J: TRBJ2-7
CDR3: CASSILKDSYTYEQYF
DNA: TGTGCCAGCAGCATCCTAAAGGACTCCTATACCTACGAGCAGTACTTC

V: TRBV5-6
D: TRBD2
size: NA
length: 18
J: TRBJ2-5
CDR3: CASSFPQLAEKYQETQYF
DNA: TGTGCCAGCAGCTTTCCCCAGCTAGCGGAAAAGTACCAAGAGACCCAGTACTTC

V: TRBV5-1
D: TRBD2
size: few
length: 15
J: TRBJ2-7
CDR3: CASSLSGLAGNEQYF
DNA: TGCGCCAGCAGCTTGAGTGGACTAGCGGGCAACGAGCAGTACTTC

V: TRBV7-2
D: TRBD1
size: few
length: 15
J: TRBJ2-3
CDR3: CASNRQGRHTDTQYF
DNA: TGTGCCAGCAACAGACAGGGGCGACACACAGATACGCAGTATTTT

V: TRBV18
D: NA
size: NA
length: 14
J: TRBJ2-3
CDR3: CASSLAWQADTQYF
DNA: TGTGCCAGCTCATTGGCATGGCAGGCAGATACGCAGTATTTT

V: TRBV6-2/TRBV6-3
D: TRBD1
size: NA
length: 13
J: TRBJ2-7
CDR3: CASIRDRADEQYF
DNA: TGTGCCAGCATCCGGGACAGGGCGGACGAGCAGTACTTC

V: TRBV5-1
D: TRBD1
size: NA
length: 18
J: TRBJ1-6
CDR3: CASSSGQGAVKSNSPLHF
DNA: TGCGCCAGCAGCTCGGGACAGGGGGCGGTCAAGTCTAATTCACCCCTCCACTTT

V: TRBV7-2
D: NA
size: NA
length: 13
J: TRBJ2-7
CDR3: CASSWARGYEQYF
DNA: TGTGCCAGCAGCTGGGCCAGGGGCTACGAGCAGTACTTC

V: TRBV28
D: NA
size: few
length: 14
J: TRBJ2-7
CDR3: CASSAKSIRGVQYF
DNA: TGTGCCAGCAGTGCCAAATCTATCCGTGGGGTGCAGTACTTC

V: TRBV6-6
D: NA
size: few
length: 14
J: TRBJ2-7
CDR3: CVSSYGTAFHEQYF
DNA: TGTGTCAGCAGTTACGGAACAGCCTTCCACGAGCAGTACTTC

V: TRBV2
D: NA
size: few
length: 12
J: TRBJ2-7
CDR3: CASRPDDYEQYF
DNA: TGTGCCAGCAGGCCGGATGATTACGAGCAGTACTTC

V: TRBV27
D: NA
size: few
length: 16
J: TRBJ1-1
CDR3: CASSPNTIQKNTEAFF
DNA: TGTGCCAGCAGTCCTAACACCATACAGAAGAACACTGAAGCTTTCTTT

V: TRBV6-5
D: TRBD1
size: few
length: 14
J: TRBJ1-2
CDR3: CASYRQGFNYGYTF
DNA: TGTGCCAGCTACCGACAGGGATTCAACTATGGCTACACCTTC

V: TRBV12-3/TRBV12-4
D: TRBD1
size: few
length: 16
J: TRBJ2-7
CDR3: CASSLEGTGLLYEQYF
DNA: TGTGCCAGCAGTTTAGAGGGGACAGGGCTTTTGTACGAGCAGTACTTC

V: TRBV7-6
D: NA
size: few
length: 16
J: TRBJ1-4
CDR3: CASSLRGASTNEKLFF
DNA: TGTGCCAGCAGCTTAAGGGGAGCTTCAACTAATGAAAAACTGTTTTTT

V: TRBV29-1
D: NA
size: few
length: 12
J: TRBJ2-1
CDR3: CSVEDYGNEQFF
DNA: TGCAGCGTTGAAGACTATGGTAATGAGCAGTTCTTC

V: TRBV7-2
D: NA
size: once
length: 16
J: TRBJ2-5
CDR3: CASSLAPTGFQETQYF
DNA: TGTGCCAGCAGCTTAGCTCCTACAGGGTTCCAAGAGACCCAGTACTTC

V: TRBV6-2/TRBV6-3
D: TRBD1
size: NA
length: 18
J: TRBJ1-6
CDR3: CASSQRQGAVLLGSPLHF
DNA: TGTGCCAGCAGTCAACGACAGGGAGCCGTCTTATTAGGTTCACCCCTCCACTTT